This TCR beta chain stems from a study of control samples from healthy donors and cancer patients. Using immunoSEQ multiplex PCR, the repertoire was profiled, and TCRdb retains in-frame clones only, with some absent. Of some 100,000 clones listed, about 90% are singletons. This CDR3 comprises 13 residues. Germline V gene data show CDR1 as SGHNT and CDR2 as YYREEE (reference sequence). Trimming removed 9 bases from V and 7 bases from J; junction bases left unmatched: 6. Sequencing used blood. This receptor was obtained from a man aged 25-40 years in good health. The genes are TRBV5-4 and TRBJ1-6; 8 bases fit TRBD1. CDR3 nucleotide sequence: TGTGCCACATCAGGGACAGGAAATTCACCCCTCCACTTT. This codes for CATSGTGNSPLHF. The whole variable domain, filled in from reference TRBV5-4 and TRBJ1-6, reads ETGVTQSPTHLIKTRGQQVTLRCSSQSGHNTVSWYQQALGQGPQFIFQYYREEENGRGNFPPRFSGLQFPNYSSELNVNALELDDSALYLCATSGTGNSPLHFGNGTRLTVT.